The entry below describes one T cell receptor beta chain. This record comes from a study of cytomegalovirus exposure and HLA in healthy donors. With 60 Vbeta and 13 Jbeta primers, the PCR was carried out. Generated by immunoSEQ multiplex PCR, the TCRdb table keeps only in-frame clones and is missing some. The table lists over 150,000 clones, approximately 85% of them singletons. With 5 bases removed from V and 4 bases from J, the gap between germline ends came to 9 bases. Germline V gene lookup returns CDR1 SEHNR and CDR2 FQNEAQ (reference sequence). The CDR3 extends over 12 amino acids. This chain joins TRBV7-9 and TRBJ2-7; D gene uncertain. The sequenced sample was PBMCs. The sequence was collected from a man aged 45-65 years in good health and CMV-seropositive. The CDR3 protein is CASSPDGYEQYF. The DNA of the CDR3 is TGTGCCAGCAGCCCAGACGGGTACGAGCAGTACTTC.